This entry is about one T cell receptor (beta chain). The target of this receptor is not known. Base qualities are missing; no much larger clone stands one base away. This sample is drawn from a study of control samples from healthy donors and cancer patients (dated by TCRdb to 2020 to 2021). The junction carries 9 bases between V and J, which are trimmed by 0 bases and 4 bases respectively. Based on the germline V gene (reference sequence), the CDR1 and CDR2 sequences are LNHNV and YYDKDF. From its cysteine to its phenylalanine, the CDR3 spans 14 amino acids. Here the CDR3 DNA is all that survives: 42 bases in frame from base 1. To prepare the library, the immunoSEQ multiplex PCR assay was applied. TCRdb holds this immuneACCESS table with in-frame rearrangements only. Some clones are missing; in checked studies, unresolved V genes explain under half, and the rest has no known cause. The sample table contains tens of thousands of clones; only one count was recorded for over 75% of them. Roughly 5.1% of the sample goes to the ten largest clones.

The source of this sequence is a man in his forties or fifties in good health. The sequenced sample consisted of blood. The chain was built from TRBV15 and TRBJ1-1, with a weak D call of TRBD1 (5 bases match). The CDR3 in this case is CATSRDLGRTEAFF. The DNA is TGTGCCACCAGCAGAGATCTGGGGCGCACTGAAGCTTTCTTT.